These 25 T cell receptor beta chains share one sample of origin, sequenced in a study of T-cell memory formation after mild COVID-19 (dated by TCRdb to the early 2020s). Libraries were made using 5' RACE. Sequencer: Illumina NovaSeq 6000. TCRdb reworked the public reads: Q25 trimming with fastp, MiXCR clone assembly, productive beta chains retained. All rows with the same CDR3 protein become a single entry with the most common DNA and genes. The sample table contains about 400,000 distinct CDR3 sequences; only one count was recorded for under 20% of them. The ten largest clonotypes hold around a fifth of the sample. The sample consisted of PBMCs or a T cell subset sorted from them (not recorded which). These receptors all stem from a young man who had mild COVID-19 (a few samples of this study predate the infection). The sample titles of this study are shuffled in the database, so cell type and time point are left out; the donor was told from shared clones.

The chain uses TRBV7-2 and TRBJ2-4; 11 nucleotides agree with TRBD1. V was clipped by 5 bases and J by 9 bases; unmatched bases: 9. This CDR3 spans 15 amino acids. Germline CDR1 is SGHTA and CDR2 is FQGNSA. The chain's CDR3 is CASSPTGTGGRIQYF. CDR3 bases: TGTGCCAGCAGCCCGACGGGGACAGGGGGACGCATTCAGTACTTC.

The chain employs TRBV7-2 and TRBJ2-1; weak D call: TRBD2 (6 bases). This CDR3 has 17 residues. V gave up 4 bases and J gave up 9 bases, with 25 bases separating them. Germline assignment: CDR1 SGHTA and CDR2 FQGNSA. This CDR3 reads CASSSYVTSLVTGEQFF. CDR3 sequence (DNA): TGTGCCAGCAGCTCGTATGTGACTAGTTTGGTTACGGGTGAGCAGTTCTTC.

This clonotype was counted many times. V is TRBV9 and J is TRBJ1-2, with D uncertain. Germline CDR1 and CDR2: SGDLS and YYNGEE. CDR3 length: 17 residues. With 4 bases removed from V and 4 bases from J, the gap between germline ends came to 23 bases. The CDR3 spells CASSPHSGPYPPYGYTF. The DNA for the CDR3 is TGTGCCAGCAGCCCCCATAGTGGACCGTACCCTCCCTATGGCTACACCTTC.

The chain links TRBV6-5 to TRBJ1-4; TRBD1 agrees at 8 bases. Unmatched junction bases numbered 4, after V lost 0 bases and J lost 7 bases. From germline, CDR1 is MNHEY and CDR2 SVGAGI. CDR3 size: 15 residues. CDR3 sequence (DNA): TGTGCCAGCAGTTACTCTGGGACAGGAGCTGAAAAACTGTTTTTT. Protein product: CASSYSGTGAEKLFF.

This rearrangement joins TRBV4-1 to TRBJ2-5; 11 bases align to TRBD2. The trim removed 1 base at V and 1 base at J, leaving 8 bases unmatched. CDR1 and CDR2 (germline): MGHRA, YSYEKL. The CDR3 has 18 residues. CDR3 coding DNA: TGCGCCAGCAGCCAAGGAGTAGCGGGGGGGAGACTCCAAGAGACCCAGTACTTC. Its translation is CASSQGVAGGRLQETQYF.

V is TRBV28 and J is TRBJ2-1, with D perhaps matching TRBD1 (5 bases). CDR3 length equals 15 residues. Germline assignment: CDR1 MDHEN and CDR2 SYDVKM. Trimming stripped 3 bases from V and 6 bases from J, with 15 bases between. CDR3 in DNA: TGTGCCAGCAGTTTCGCGCTTGGGGCAGTCAATGAGCAGTTCTTC. Protein product: CASSFALGAVNEQFF. The full variable domain, its missing parts supplied by reference TRBV28 and TRBJ2-1, is DVKVTQSSRYLVKRTGEKVFLECVQDMDHENMFWYRQDPGLGLRLIYFSYDVKMKEKGDIPEGYSVSREKKERFSLILESASTNQTSMYLCASSFALGAVNEQFFGPGTRLTVL.

This clonotype was detected only a few times. The CDR3 reads CASSLSPRLAGHNEQFF. CDR3 coding DNA: TGTGCCAGCAGCCTGTCCCCTCGACTAGCGGGGCACAATGAGCAGTTCTTC. This chain uses TRBV11-1 with TRBJ2-1; TRBD2 matches 11 bases. After removal of 5 bases from V and 5 bases from J, the junction contained 11 bases not matched to a gene. CDR3 length: 17 residues. Germline V lookup: CDR1 SGHAT, CDR2 FQDESV (reference sequence).

This clonotype was recorded a few times. The chain uses TRBV10-3 and TRBJ2-1; D tentatively fits TRBD1 or TRBD2 (5 bases each). The CDR3 runs to 14 residues. Trimming took 5 bases from V and 7 from J, leaving 15 bases between them. Germline CDR1 ENHRY, CDR2 SYGVKD. Here the CDR3 reads CAISFGTTTNEQFF. Written as DNA, the CDR3 is TGTGCCATCAGTTTCGGGACGACGACTAATGAGCAGTTCTTC.

This chain uses TRBV5-1 with TRBJ2-7; D remains unclear. Germline V CDR1 and CDR2: SGHRS, YFSETQ. Trimming removed 5 bases from V and 2 bases from J, with 8 bases in between. The CDR3 is 12 residues long. CDR3: CASRKGPYEQYF. In DNA form, the CDR3 reads TGCGCCAGCAGAAAGGGCCCCTACGAGCAGTACTTC.

This chain joins TRBV20-1 and TRBJ2-7; no clear D gene. V dropped 3 bases and J dropped 0 bases, with 12 bases sitting between them. Germline V gene data show CDR1 as DFQATT and CDR2 as SNEGSKA (reference sequence). This CDR3 contains 14 residues. For the CDR3, the DNA is TGCAGTGCTAGCCACGGCCCAAGCTCCTACGAGCAGTACTTC. Its translation is CSASHGPSSYEQYF.

The chain employs TRBV7-2 and TRBJ2-3, with a possible D match to TRBD1 (5 bases). Germline loops: CDR1 SGHTA, CDR2 FQGNSA. Trimming stripped 2 bases from V and 2 bases from J, with 8 bases between. This CDR3 has 14 residues. CDR3 nucleotides: TGTGCCAGCAGCTTATACAGGACCACAGATACGCAGTATTTT. Protein product: CASSLYRTTDTQYF.

The chain recombines TRBV12-3 or TRBV12-4 with TRBJ1-4; the D is unclear. V was cut by 8 bases and J by 8 bases, with 15 bases left in between. The CDR3 consists of 13 residues. CDR3 sequence reads: CASSGKRREKLFF. CDR3 sequence (DNA): TGTGCCAGCTCCGGAAAGCGGCGGGAAAAACTGTTTTTT.

The chain couples TRBV10-3 to TRBJ2-3; 13 bases match TRBD2. V dropped 6 bases and J dropped 5; count of bases not matched to a gene: 8. The CDR3 spans 16 residues. Germline V gene sequence: CDR1 ENHRY, CDR2 SYGVKD. The CDR3 nucleotides are TGTGCCATCAGGGTGACTAGCGGGGGGTGGGGAGATACGCAGTATTTT. Residues: CAIRVTSGGWGDTQYF.

This chain connects TRBV7-8 to TRBJ2-1, with TRBD2 matching 10 bases. This CDR3 has 16 amino acids. CDR1 and CDR2 from the germline V gene are SGHVS and FQNEAQ. V lost 5 bases to trimming and J lost 9 bases; unmatched junction nucleotides: 13. The CDR3 is CASSRLAGDPWGEQFF. Written as DNA, the CDR3 is TGTGCCAGCAGCCGCCTAGCGGGGGACCCTTGGGGTGAGCAGTTCTTC.

This rearrangement joins TRBV21-1 to TRBJ2-1; the table gives TRBD2 as D, unverified against the DNA. TRBV21-1 is a pseudogene segment. The CDR3 is 19 residues long. In DNA form, the CDR3 reads TGTGCCAGCCGAAAGGCCGACGGCGTGAAGACTACTCGGTACAATGAGCAGTTCTTC. Translation: CASRKADGVKTTRYNEQFF.

This clonotype was counted a few times. The chain couples TRBV6-5 to TRBJ2-7; perhaps TRBD2 as D (5 bases). There are 14 residues in the CDR3. The ends were cut back, 2 bases at V and 3 bases at J, with 11 bases in the middle. The germline CDR1 and CDR2 sequences are MNHEY and SVGAGI. In DNA, the CDR3 is TGTGCCAGCAGTTACGCCTCGGGGATCTACGAGCAGTACTTC. Translating it yields CASSYASGIYEQYF.

This clonotype has just a few counts. The J gene is TRBJ1-1, the V gene TRBV5-1; unclear D gene. The CDR3 loop spans 15 amino acids. The V end lost 0 bases, the J end lost 8 bases, and 17 bases lay between the germline ends. The germline V gene has CDR1 SGHRS and CDR2 YFSETQ. This chain's CDR3 is CASSLEARFSAEAFF. CDR3 sequence (DNA): TGCGCCAGCAGCTTGGAGGCCAGATTTTCCGCCGAAGCTTTCTTT. Full variable domain (missing parts from reference TRBV5-1 and TRBJ1-1): KAGVTQTPRYLIKTRGQQVTLSCSPISGHRSVSWYQQTPGQGLQFLFEYFSETQRNKGNFPGRFSGRQFSNSRSEMNVSTLELGDSALYLCASSLEARFSAEAFFGQGTRLTVV.

The sample holds a few counts of this clonotype. This chain connects TRBV6-5 to TRBJ1-2; D uncertain. Trimming pared 3 bases from V and 4 bases from J, leaving 15 bases between. The CDR3 has 15 amino acids. Germline V lookup: CDR1 MNHEY, CDR2 SVGAGI. This CDR3 is CASSYYSAVSYGYTF. The DNA for the CDR3 is TGTGCCAGCAGTTATTACTCCGCGGTTTCCTATGGCTACACCTTC.

This chain connects TRBV30 to TRBJ1-1; the D gene is possibly TRBD1 (5 bases). Trimming took 0 bases from V and 1 from J, leaving 6 bases between them. Germline CDR1 and CDR2: GTSNPN and SVGIG (reference sequence). This CDR3 has 13 residues. CDR3 nucleotides: TGTGCCTGGAGTGTCCAGGGGAACACTGAAGCTTTCTTT. It yields the protein CAWSVQGNTEAFF.

This clonotype was picked up a small number of times. This chain connects TRBV30 to TRBJ1-1; no firm D call. The V gene's germline CDR1 is GTSNPN and CDR2 SVGIG (reference sequence). With 0 bases removed from V and 7 bases from J, the gap between germline ends came to 12 bases. This CDR3 region has 13 residues. CDR3: CAWSVNQQNEAFF. CDR3 nucleotides: TGTGCCTGGAGTGTAAATCAGCAAAATGAAGCTTTCTTT.

This clonotype was detected many times. The chain uses TRBV12-3 or TRBV12-4 and TRBJ2-7, with a possible D match to TRBD1 (5 bases). This CDR3 has 13 amino acids. V shed 5 bases and J shed 0 bases, with 8 bases lying between them. CDR3 in amino acids: CASSDSSSYEQYV. For the CDR3, the DNA is TGTGCCAGCAGTGACAGCAGCTCCTACGAGCAGTACGTC.

The V call is TRBV4-3, the J call TRBJ2-3; D is possibly TRBD1 (5 bases). In germline, CDR1 is LGHNA, CDR2 YSLEER. The CDR3 sequence is 17 residues long. V lost 3 bases to trimming and J lost 2 bases, with 18 bases between them. The CDR3 DNA reads TGCGCCAGCAGCCACTCACAGAGACAGAGTTACACAGATACGCAGTATTTT. Protein sequence: CASSHSQRQSYTDTQYF.

This clonotype turned up a few times. The chain joins TRBV7-9 to TRBJ2-1, with a tentative D call TRBD2 (6 bases). There are 13 residues in the CDR3. Germline V gene data show CDR1 as SEHNR and CDR2 as FQNEAQ (reference sequence). Between the trimmed V and J ends, which lost 1 base and 8 bases, there was a span of 9 bases. The CDR3 DNA sequence: TGTGCCAGCAGCTTAGTGGGGGGAGATGAGCAGTTCTTC. Translated, it gives CASSLVGGDEQFF.

CDR3 nucleotides: TGCGCCAGCGCCCGGGGGAGCTCCGAGACCCAGTACTTC. This codes for CASARGSSETQYF. The chain combines TRBV5-1 with TRBJ2-5; D might be TRBD2 (6 bases). Germline V gene lookup returns CDR1 SGHRS and CDR2 YFSETQ. CDR3 length equals 13 residues. V was shortened by 7 bases and J by 5 bases, with 15 bases between the two germline ends. The full variable domain, in which reference TRBV5-1 and TRBJ2-5 provide the parts outside the CDR3, is KAGVTQTPRYLIKTRGQQVTLSCSPISGHRSVSWYQQTPGQGLQFLFEYFSETQRNKGNFPGRFSGRQFSNSRSEMNVSTLELGDSALYLCASARGSSETQYFGPGTRLLVL.

This clonotype has a handful of counts. The chain employs TRBV7-3 and TRBJ1-2; D call uncertain. CDR3 length equals 13 residues. Germline V lookup: CDR1 SGHTA, CDR2 FQGTGA. V lost 5 bases and J lost 3, with 10 bases in between. The CDR3 nucleotides are TGTGCCAGCAGCCCGGACGGGTACTATGGCTACACCTTC. As protein: CASSPDGYYGYTF.